The rows below give T cell receptor beta chains drawn from one sample of a study of T cells in localized non-small cell lung cancer. Sequencing used immunoSEQ multiplex PCR; TCRdb keeps in-frame clones, though not all of them. The table has tens of thousands of clones, 70% to 90% seen once. The source was peripheral blood, collected before any cancer treatment. These receptors were collected from a man aged 40 to 69 with stage I lung adenocarcinoma. Each CDR3 is given with its conserved first and last residue. Fields, in order: J gene, V gene, CDR3 length, D gene, CDR3 protein. The D gene is left open where the match is weak.

j_call: TRBJ1-1
v_call: TRBV5-1
cdr3_length: 14
d_call: NA
cdr3_aa: CASSLDRPNTEAFF

j_call: TRBJ1-2
v_call: TRBV19
cdr3_length: 13
d_call: TRBD1
cdr3_aa: CASSMGRGLGYTF

j_call: TRBJ1-1
v_call: TRBV2
cdr3_length: 15
d_call: TRBD1
cdr3_aa: CASSSWGQGDTEAFF

j_call: TRBJ2-7
v_call: TRBV7-2
cdr3_length: 16
d_call: NA
cdr3_aa: CASSLGVGVSSYEQYF

j_call: TRBJ1-2
v_call: TRBV19
cdr3_length: 14
d_call: NA
cdr3_aa: CASSTPGLNYGYTF

j_call: TRBJ2-3
v_call: TRBV7-3
cdr3_length: 15
d_call: NA
cdr3_aa: CASSPSYTSTDTQYF

j_call: TRBJ2-1
v_call: TRBV9
cdr3_length: 15
d_call: TRBD2
cdr3_aa: CASSARLAGVGEQFF

j_call: TRBJ1-1
v_call: TRBV7-9
cdr3_length: 14
d_call: TRBD1
cdr3_aa: CASSGQGRNSEAFF

j_call: TRBJ1-5
v_call: TRBV27
cdr3_length: 10
d_call: NA
cdr3_aa: CASSPRPQHF

j_call: TRBJ2-5
v_call: TRBV30
cdr3_length: 16
d_call: NA
cdr3_aa: CAWTQRGQGLKETQYF

j_call: TRBJ2-4
v_call: TRBV7-9
cdr3_length: 14
d_call: TRBD1
cdr3_aa: CASSRTGGPNIQYF